This record concerns one T cell receptor beta chain sequence. Its matching antigen is unknown. The germline CDR1 and CDR2 sequences are GTSNPN and SVGIG (reference sequence). V trimming: 2 bases; J trimming: 8 bases; junction bases outside the gene matches: 9. The CDR3 consists of 16 residues. The sample comes from a study of metastatic and nonmetastatic thyroid tumors. Study at large: Repertoires from blood and tumor or nodule tissue of malignant and benign thyroid patients were compared.

Authors' processing steps: What underpinned the distant-metastasis classifier for papillary thyroid cancer was the set of CDR3 differences across clinicopathological groups. TCRdb re-called clones from the PCR reads using MiXCR. TCRdb, not the authors, supplied the V and J calls. The sample lists some 20,000 clones; roughly 29% were seen once. Thyroid surgery had not been preceded by any treatment in any patient. Overall study findings and caveats: Malignant thyroid tumors reportedly exceeded benign nodules significantly in TCR beta diversity, with the difference appearing in blood and tumor.

The chain joins TRBV30 to TRBJ2-1; 13 nucleotides agree with TRBD2. Sequenced material: blood. This receptor was obtained from a female donor with papillary thyroid cancer or a benign thyroid nodule (not recorded which). Some clones in this sample may be carry-over from other donors' samples. CDR3: CAWSHGTSGKFDEQFF. In DNA form, the CDR3 reads TGTGCCTGGAGTCATGGGACTAGCGGGAAGTTCGATGAGCAGTTCTTC.